The rows below give T cell receptor beta chains drawn from one sample of a study of cytomegalovirus exposure and HLA in healthy donors. Assay: immunoSEQ multiplex PCR; the TCRdb copy retains only in-frame clones and omits some. Here the sample spans 95,000 to 150,000 clones, about 68% being singletons. Material: PBMCs. The receptors were gathered from a man aged 40-50 years in good health and CMV-seropositive. Both conserved end residues are part of each CDR3. A D gene is named only where the DNA matches it firmly. For some rows the clone size is stated as once, few or many, or as a class when expanded; others skip it.

TRBD1 TRBJ2-5 TRBV7-9 once TGTGCCAGCAGTTCCCCTGGGGACAGGCAAGAGACCCAGTACTTC CASSSPGDRQETQYF
NA TRBJ2-7 TRBV27 NA TGTGCCAGCAGTTTAGATGCGATAAACCCCTACGAGCAGTACTTC CASSLDAINPYEQYF
NA TRBJ1-1 TRBV6-1 NA TGTGCCAGCAGTGATTTAGCGTTTAGCTACACTGAAGCTTTCTTT CASSDLAFSYTEAFF
NA TRBJ1-1 TRBV5-4 NA TGTGCCAGCAGCTTGGACCCTACAGGTGAAGCTTTCTTT CASSLDPTGEAFF
NA TRBJ2-7 TRBV5-6 NA TGTGCCAGCAGCCAGGGGGGAGCAAGGTCCTACGAGCAGTACTTC CASSQGGARSYEQYF
TRBD2 TRBJ2-1 TRBV11-2 NA TGTGCCAGCAGCTTAAGGCGGGAGGGGTATAGTGAGCAGTTCTTC CASSLRREGYSEQFF
NA TRBJ2-7 TRBV9 NA TGTGCCAGCAGCGGGAGCTCCTACGAGCAGTACTTC CASSGSSYEQYF
TRBD2 TRBJ2-5 TRBV27 NA TGTGCCAGCAATAAGATAGCGGCTAGCGGGTCCGTTCGGGAGACCCAGTACTTC CASNKIAASGSVRETQYF
TRBD1 TRBJ2-7 TRBV19 NA TGTGCCAGTAGTATAACCGGGACAGGGGACTACGAGCAGTACTTC CASSITGTGDYEQYF
TRBD2 TRBJ2-1 TRBV5-1 NA TGCGCCAGCAGCTTAAGAACTAGCGGGAGTGGGAATGAGCAGTTCTTC CASSLRTSGSGNEQFF
NA TRBJ1-2 TRBV6-1 NA NA CASILDGANYGYTF
NA TRBJ2-4 TRBV7-2 NA TGTGCCAGCAGCCCCAGCGGGCGGGGAAACATTCAGTACTTC CASSPSGRGNIQYF
TRBD2 TRBJ2-7 TRBV2 NA TGTGCCAGCAGGGTGACTAGCGGGGCCTCCTACGAGCAGTACTTC CASRVTSGASYEQYF
NA TRBJ1-4 TRBV29-1 few TGCAGCGTTGGACAGGCAAGGGAAAAACTGTTTTTT CSVGQAREKLFF
NA TRBJ2-2 TRBV29-1 once TGCAGCGCTGCCGAGCGGAACACCGGGGAGCTGTTTTTT CSAAERNTGELFF
NA TRBJ1-5 TRBV7-9 NA TGTGCCAGCAGCTTAGACAGAGATAGCAATCAGCCCCAGCATTTT CASSLDRDSNQPQHF
NA TRBJ1-2 TRBV5-6 NA TGTGCCAGCAGCTTGGTCCCCAGGGTGCGTGGCTACACCTTC CASSLVPRVRGYTF
TRBD1 TRBJ1-2 TRBV2 NA TGTGCCAGCAGTTTTTCCGGGACAGGATACCCCTATGGCTACACCTTC CASSFSGTGYPYGYTF
TRBD2 TRBJ2-7 TRBV2 NA TGTGCCAGCAGTGAAACGGCTAGCGGGGGCTACGAGCAGTACTTC CASSETASGGYEQYF
NA TRBJ1-2 TRBV30 few TGTGCCTGGAGACGGGGGGGGAACTATGGCTACACCTTC CAWRRGGNYGYTF
TRBD1 TRBJ2-5 TRBV11-2 NA TGTGCCAGCAACTTAGACAGGGCATTAGAGACCCAGTACTTC CASNLDRALETQYF
NA TRBJ2-7 TRBV9 NA TGTGCCAGCAGCTACCGGGCCCAACCAGGGTACGAGCAGTACTTC CASSYRAQPGYEQYF
NA TRBJ2-7 TRBV5-4 NA TGTGCCAGCAGCCGAGGGTCCTACAACTACGAGCAGTACTTC CASSRGSYNYEQYF
TRBD1 TRBJ1-6 TRBV27 few TGTGCCAGCAGTTCGTTCTTCGCCACAGGGGATAATTCACCCCTCCACTTT CASSSFFATGDNSPLHF
TRBD1 TRBJ1-1 TRBV27 NA TGTGCCAGCCGTAGGGCATTTACTGAAAAGGGGGCACCGAACACTGAAGCTTTCTTT CASRRAFTEKGAPNTEAFF
TRBD1 TRBJ2-1 TRBV7-2 NA TGTGCCAGCAGCTTAACACAGGGGACGTACAATGAGCAGTTCTTC CASSLTQGTYNEQFF
NA TRBJ1-4 TRBV7-9 NA TGTGCCAGCAGCTTAGGAGGTTCCGATGAAAAACTGTTTTTT CASSLGGSDEKLFF
NA TRBJ2-5 TRBV21-1 NA TGTGCCAGCAGCCCCGGGACAGATGAGACCCAGTACTTC CASSPGTDETQYF
NA TRBJ2-3 TRBV30 few TGTGCCTGGAGTGTAGAACCGCGTTTCCGCACAGATACGCAGTATTTT CAWSVEPRFRTDTQYF
TRBD1 TRBJ2-2 TRBV19 NA TGTGCCAGTAGTAGTGGGACAGGAGGGGCCGGCGGGGAGCTGTTTTTT CASSSGTGGAGGELFF
NA TRBJ2-5 TRBV5-5 NA TGTGCCAGCAGCTTGACGGACACGAGCCAAGAGACCCAGTACTTC CASSLTDTSQETQYF
NA TRBJ2-7 TRBV12-2 NA TGTGCAAGTCGCTTAGCGCCAAGGGGTCCGGATCGCGAGCAGTACTTC CASRLAPRGPDREQYF
NA TRBJ1-1 TRBV7-9 once TGTGCCAGCAGCTTAGTGGCCGGAGGGGCCAACACTGAAGCTTTCTTT CASSLVAGGANTEAFF
NA TRBJ2-3 TRBV7-9 NA TGTGCCAGCAAGACAGCTAGCACAGATACGCAGTATTTT CASKTASTDTQYF
NA TRBJ2-1 TRBV9 NA TGTGCCAGCAGCGTAGAGGGGCAATCCTACAATGAGCAGTTCTTC CASSVEGQSYNEQFF
NA TRBJ2-6 TRBV5-5 once TGTGCCAGCAGCCGTGACAGCTCTGGGGCCAACGTCCTGACTTTC CASSRDSSGANVLTF
NA TRBJ2-1 TRBV11-1 NA TGTGCCAGCAGTATAGCGCAAACCACCCACAATGAGCAGTTCTTC CASSIAQTTHNEQFF
NA TRBJ1-2 TRBV6-5 NA TGTGCCAGCAGTTACGGCAGTGGCGGCTACACCTTC CASSYGSGGYTF
NA TRBJ2-2 TRBV29-1 NA TGCAGCGCTGTTCTGGAGACCGGGGAGCTGTTTTTT CSAVLETGELFF
TRBD1 TRBJ2-2 TRBV6-4 NA TGTGCCAGCAAATGGACAGGGGCCACCGGGGAGCTGTTTTTT CASKWTGATGELFF
NA TRBJ1-1 TRBV7-6 NA TGTGCCAGCAGCTTAGTGGCAGGGATAAACACTGAAGCTTTCTTT CASSLVAGINTEAFF
NA TRBJ1-1 TRBV5-1 NA TGCGCCAGCAGAGGCGGTAATGAAGCTTTCTTT CASRGGNEAFF
TRBD2 TRBJ2-3 TRBV5-6 NA TGTGCCAGCAGCTTGAGGGTAGCGGGAGATACGCAGTATTTT CASSLRVAGDTQYF
TRBD1 TRBJ2-2 TRBV5-6 few TGTGCCAGCAGCTCTCCGACAGGGTTGACCGGGGAGCTGTTTTTT CASSSPTGLTGELFF
NA TRBJ1-5 TRBV4-2 NA TGTGCCAGCAGCCAAGACTCGGGCCGGGACTTAAGCTATCAGCCCCAGCATTTT CASSQDSGRDLSYQPQHF
TRBD1 TRBJ1-6 TRBV5-4 NA TGTGCCAGCAGCCCCGGACAGGGTATTTCACCCCTCCACTTT CASSPGQGISPLHF
TRBD1 TRBJ1-1 TRBV6-6 few TGTGCCAGCATCGACAGGGGGAGCATGAACACTGAAGCTTTCTTT CASIDRGSMNTEAFF
NA TRBJ2-3 TRBV6-4 NA TGTGCCAGCAGTCATGGGTTGCAGGGAGATACGCAGTATTTT CASSHGLQGDTQYF
NA TRBJ2-2 TRBV19 NA TGTGCCAGTAGCAGCACAGGGACCGGGGAGCTGTTTTTT CASSSTGTGELFF